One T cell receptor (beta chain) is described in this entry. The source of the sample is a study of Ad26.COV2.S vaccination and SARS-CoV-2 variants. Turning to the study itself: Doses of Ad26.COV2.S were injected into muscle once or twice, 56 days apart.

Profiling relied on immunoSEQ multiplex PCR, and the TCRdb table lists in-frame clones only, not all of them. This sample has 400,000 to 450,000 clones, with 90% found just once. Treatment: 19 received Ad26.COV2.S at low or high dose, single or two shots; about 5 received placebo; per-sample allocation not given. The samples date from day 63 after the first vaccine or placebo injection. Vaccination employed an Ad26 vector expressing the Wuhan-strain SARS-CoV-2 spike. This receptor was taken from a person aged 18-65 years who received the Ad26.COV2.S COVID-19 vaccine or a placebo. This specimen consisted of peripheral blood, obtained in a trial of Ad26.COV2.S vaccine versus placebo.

Here the CDR3 DNA reads TGTGCCAGCAGCTCGGGACAGTACACAGATACGCAGTATTTT. Translating gives CASSSGQYTDTQYF. This chain connects TRBV7-9 to TRBJ2-3, with TRBD1 matching over 7 bases. This CDR3 spans 14 amino acids. Germline V CDR1 and CDR2: SEHNR, FQNEAQ (reference sequence). J lost 2 bases, V lost 4 bases, and 3 bases had no gene match.